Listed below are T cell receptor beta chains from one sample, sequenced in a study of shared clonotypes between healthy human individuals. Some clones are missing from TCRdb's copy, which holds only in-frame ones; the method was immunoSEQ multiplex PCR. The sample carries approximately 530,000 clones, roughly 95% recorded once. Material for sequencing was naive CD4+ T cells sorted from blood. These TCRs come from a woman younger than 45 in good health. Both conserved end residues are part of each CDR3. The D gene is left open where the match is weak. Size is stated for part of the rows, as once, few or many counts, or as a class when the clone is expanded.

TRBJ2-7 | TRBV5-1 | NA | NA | CASNPNGPNYEQYF | TGCGCCAGCAACCCCAACGGGCCAAACTACGAGCAGTACTTC
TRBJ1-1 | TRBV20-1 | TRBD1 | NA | CSARPDRGAFF | TGCAGTGCTAGACCTGACAGGGGCGCTTTCTTT
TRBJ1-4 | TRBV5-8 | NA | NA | CASLGWGTTNEKLFF | TGTGCCAGCTTGGGGTGGGGGACAACTAATGAAAAACTGTTTTTT
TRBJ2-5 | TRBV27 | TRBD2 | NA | CASSLWAGGRQETQYF | TGTGCCAGCAGTTTATGGGCGGGAGGGCGACAAGAGACCCAGTACTTC
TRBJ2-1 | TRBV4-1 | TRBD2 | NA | CASSQGFGTSGRSYNEQFF | TGCGCCAGCAGCCAAGGATTCGGGACTAGCGGGAGGTCCTACAATGAGCAGTTCTTC
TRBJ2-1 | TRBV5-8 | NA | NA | CASSLPIHLAEFF | TGTGCCAGCAGCTTACCGATACACCTCGCGGAGTTCTTC
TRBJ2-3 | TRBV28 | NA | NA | CASSLLQADTQYF | TGTGCCAGCAGTTTGTTACAGGCAGATACGCAGTATTTT
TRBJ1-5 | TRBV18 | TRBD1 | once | CASSPRTGRYNSNQPQHF | TGTGCCAGCTCACCACGGACAGGGAGGTACAATAGCAATCAGCCCCAGCATTTT
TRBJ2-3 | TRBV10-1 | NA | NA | CASSSALSGTDTQYF | TGCGCCAGCAGTTCAGCACTTAGCGGCACAGATACGCAGTATTTT
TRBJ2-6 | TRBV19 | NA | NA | CASSTGQVSGANVLTF | TGTGCCAGTAGTACGGGACAAGTCTCTGGGGCCAACGTCCTGACTTTC
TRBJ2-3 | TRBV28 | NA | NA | CASSSRQILTQYF | TGTGCCAGCAGTTCCAGACAGATTCTTACGCAGTATTTT
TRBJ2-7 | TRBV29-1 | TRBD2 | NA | CSVVVGLAVYEQYF | TGCAGCGTTGTCGTCGGACTAGCGGTCTACGAGCAGTACTTC
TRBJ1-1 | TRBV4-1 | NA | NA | CASSQGKGVLNTEAFF | TGCGCCAGCAGCCAAGGGAAGGGGGTCCTCAACACTGAAGCTTTCTTT
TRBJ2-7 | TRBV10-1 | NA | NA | CASSDSQALYEQYF | TGCGCCAGCAGTGATAGTCAGGCGTTGTACGAGCAGTACTTC
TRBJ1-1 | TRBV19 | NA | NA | CASSPERPNTEAFF | TGTGCCAGTAGCCCCGAGAGGCCCAACACTGAAGCTTTCTTT
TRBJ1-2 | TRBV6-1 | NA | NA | CASSPPGGPGYTF | TGTGCCAGCAGCCCCCCAGGAGGGCCTGGCTACACCTTC
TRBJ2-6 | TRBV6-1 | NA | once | CASSGLGDVVSGANVLTF | TGTGCCAGCAGTGGGTTGGGGGACGTAGTCTCTGGGGCCAACGTCCTGACTTTC
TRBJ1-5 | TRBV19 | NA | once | CASSIPPPDQPQHF | TGTGCCAGTAGTATTCCCCCCCCAGATCAGCCCCAGCATTTT
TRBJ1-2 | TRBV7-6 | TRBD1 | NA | CASSLVPGQDLLQANYGYTF | TGTGCCAGCAGCTTAGTTCCGGGACAGGACCTCCTCCAAGCTAACTATGGCTACACCTTC
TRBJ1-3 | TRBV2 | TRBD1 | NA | CATPGTRNRQGLASGNTIYF | TGTGCCACCCCCGGGACCAGAAACCGACAGGGCCTAGCCTCTGGAAACACCATATATTTT
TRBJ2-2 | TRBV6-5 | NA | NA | CASSRDTRGELFF | TGTGCCAGCAGCCGGGACACTCGCGGGGAGCTGTTTTTT
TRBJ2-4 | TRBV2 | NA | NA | CASSETSLAKNIQYF | TGTGCCAGCAGTGAAACCAGCCTAGCCAAAAACATTCAGTACTTC
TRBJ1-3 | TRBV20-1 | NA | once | CSARGRNTIYF | TGCAGTGCTCGGGGAAGAAACACCATATATTTT
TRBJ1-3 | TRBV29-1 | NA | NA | CSVLQGNAGNTIYF | TGCAGCGTTCTCCAGGGAAACGCTGGAAACACCATATATTTT
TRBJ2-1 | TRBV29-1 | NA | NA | CSALQWTYNEQFF | TGCAGCGCCCTCCAGTGGACTTACAATGAGCAGTTCTTC
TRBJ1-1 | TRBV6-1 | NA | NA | CASSAESPGTEAFF | TGTGCCAGCAGTGCCGAGTCCCCGGGCACTGAAGCTTTCTTT
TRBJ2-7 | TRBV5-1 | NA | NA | CASSVQGRYEQYF | TGCGCCAGCAGCGTACAGGGGAGGTACGAGCAGTACTTC